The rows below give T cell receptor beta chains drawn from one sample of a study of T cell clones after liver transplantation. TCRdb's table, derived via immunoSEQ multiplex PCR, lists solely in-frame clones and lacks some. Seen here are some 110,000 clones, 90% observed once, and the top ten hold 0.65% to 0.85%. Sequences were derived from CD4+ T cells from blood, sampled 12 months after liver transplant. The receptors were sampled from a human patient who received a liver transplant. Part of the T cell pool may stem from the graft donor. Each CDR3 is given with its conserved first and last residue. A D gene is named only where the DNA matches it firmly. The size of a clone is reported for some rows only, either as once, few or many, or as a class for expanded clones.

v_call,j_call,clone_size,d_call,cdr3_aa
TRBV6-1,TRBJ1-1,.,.,CASSGGKAGNTEAFF
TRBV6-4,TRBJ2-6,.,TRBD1,CASPADRGRNPTGANVLTF
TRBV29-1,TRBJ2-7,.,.,CSVEIDTNYEQYF
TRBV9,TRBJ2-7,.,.,CASSVAPGVRHSYEQYF
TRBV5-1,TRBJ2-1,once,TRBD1,CASSTGTAQVNEQFF
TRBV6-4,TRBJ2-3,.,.,CASSPRSLSTDTQYF
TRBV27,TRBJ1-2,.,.,CASTALGASYGYTF
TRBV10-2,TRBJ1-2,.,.,CASSDTRANYGYTF
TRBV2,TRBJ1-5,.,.,CASSTEGIQPQHF
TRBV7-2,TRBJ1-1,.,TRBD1,CASSFERQGAIFF
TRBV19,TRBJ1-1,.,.,CASSIRVDTEAFF
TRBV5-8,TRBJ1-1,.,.,CASSRPLGEAFF
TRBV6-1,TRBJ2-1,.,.,CASSARQFSYNEQFF
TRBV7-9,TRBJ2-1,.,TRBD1,CASSLANRGRAWGDNEQFF
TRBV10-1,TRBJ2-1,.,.,CASSPGPNEQFF
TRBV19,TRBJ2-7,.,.,CASSWLNPGGSYEQYF
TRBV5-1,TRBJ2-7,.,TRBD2,CASSLGTSGSFVYEQYF
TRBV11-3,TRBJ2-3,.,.,CASSFVRIPPGDTQYF
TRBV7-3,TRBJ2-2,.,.,CASSPSGNTGELFF
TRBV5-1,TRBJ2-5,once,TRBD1,CASSSQGLVEETQYF
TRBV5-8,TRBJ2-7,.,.,CASSLERGYEQYF
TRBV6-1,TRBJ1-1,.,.,CASSLGGSMNTEAFF
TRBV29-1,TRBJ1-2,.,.,CSVESGQSRGYTF
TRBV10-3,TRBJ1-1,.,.,CAISERGGADTEAFF
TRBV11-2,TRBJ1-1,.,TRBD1,CASSLAGTGTTEAFF
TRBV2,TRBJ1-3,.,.,CATPSREGRSSGNTIYF
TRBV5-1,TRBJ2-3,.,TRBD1,CASSSGARGLGYTQYF
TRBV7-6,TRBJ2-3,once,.,CASSLAATDTQYF
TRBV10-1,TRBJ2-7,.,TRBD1,CASIKTGGIAEQYF
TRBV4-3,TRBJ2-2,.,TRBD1,CASSQETGVAGELFF
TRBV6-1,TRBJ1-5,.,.,CASGGTLDQPQHF
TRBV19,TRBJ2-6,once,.,CASSIATPGANVLTF
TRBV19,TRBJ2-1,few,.,CASSSGDAGDNEQFF
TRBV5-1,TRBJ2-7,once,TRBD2,CASRLAGASQGEQYF
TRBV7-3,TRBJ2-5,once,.,CASSSQPGSQETQYF
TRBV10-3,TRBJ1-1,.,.,CAIREYGRTEAFF
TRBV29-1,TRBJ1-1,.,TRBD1,CSVDDRGLEAFF
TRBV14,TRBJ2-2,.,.,CASSQVRAGELFF
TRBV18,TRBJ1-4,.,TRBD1,CASSRSRDRVGEKLFF